The 3 T cell receptor beta chains in this list originate from one sample, sequenced in a study of metastatic and nonmetastatic thyroid tumors. TCRdb re-called the PCR reads with MiXCR. The data hold roughly 20,000 clones, with 20% to 30% observed a single time. No treatment of any kind had been given to any patient before thyroid surgery. Input material: blood. The receptors originated from a female donor with papillary thyroid cancer or a benign thyroid nodule (not recorded which). Some clones in this sample may be carry-over from other donors' samples.

In this sample, this clone turned up many times. This rearrangement joins TRBV6-5 to TRBJ2-5; perhaps TRBD2 as D (6 bases). The CDR3 totals 16 residues. Germline V gene sequence: CDR1 MNHEY, CDR2 SVGAGI. With 2 bases removed from V and 3 bases from J, the gap between germline ends came to 16 bases. This CDR3 is CASSYDTLALKETQYF. DNA for the CDR3: TGTGCCAGCAGTTACGACACCCTAGCGCTTAAAGAGACCCAGTACTTC.

At least ten counts were recorded for this clone. This sequence joins TRBV7-2 and TRBJ2-7; tentative D call: TRBD2 (5 bases). Trimming took off 5 bases at V and 3 bases at J, with 11 bases between the two ends. This CDR3 region has 13 residues. Germline V gene data show CDR1 as SGHTA and CDR2 as FQGNSA. The CDR3 loop is CASSPRGFYEQYF. The DNA for the CDR3 is TGTGCCAGCAGCCCTAGAGGGTTCTACGAGCAGTACTTC.

In its sample, this clone was seen many times. The rearrangement joins TRBV20-1 to TRBJ2-3; 7 nucleotides align to TRBD2. The CDR3 runs to 15 residues. The germline V gene has CDR1 DFQATT and CDR2 SNEGSKA (reference sequence). V lost 6 bases and J lost 0; bases outside the gene matches: 9. The CDR3 DNA is TGCAGTGCCCACGCTAGCGGTACTAGCACAGATACGCAGTATTTT. This gives the protein CSAHASGTSTDTQYF.